This T cell receptor (beta chain) was profiled in a study of OX40 agonist ivuxolimab in advanced cancers. Study details: The patients received agonistic anti-OX40 (CD134) antibody ivuxolimab. One patient with hepatocellular carcinoma and two with cutaneous melanoma, three in all, had partial responses. Study-wide results and caveats: Expanded peripheral T cell antigen specificity was not determined. In CD8+ T cells, expanded clones were on average more numerous than in CD4+.

A note on this clone: What it binds is unknown.

The CDR3 extends over 13 amino acids. Germline V gene sequence: CDR1 MNHEY, CDR2 SVGAGI. The V end was cut by 4 bases, the J end by 6 bases, with 10 bases between. The table came from immunoSEQ multiplex PCR; TCRdb's copy has only in-frame clones and leaves some out. This table holds under 65,000 clones, 75% to 95% found once. The V gene is TRBV6-5, the J gene TRBJ2-1, with D hard to call. The receptor was isolated from an adult with an advanced solid tumor such as melanoma, head and neck, liver or kidney cancer. The sequencing used CD4+ or CD8+ T cells sorted from blood, collected in a trial of the OX40 agonist ivuxolimab. CDR3: CASSSRPTNEQFF. The CDR3 DNA sequence: TGTGCCAGCAGTTCTCGCCCGACCAATGAGCAGTTCTTC.